The 14 T cell receptor beta chains given below trace back to one sample, sequenced in a study of T cell responses to AZD1222 COVID-19 vaccine. The method was immunoSEQ multiplex PCR; TCRdb's version includes in-frame clones alone and lacks a portion of them. This table holds about 120,000 clones, approximately 90% found once. The specimen comprised peripheral blood, sampled on day 0 of AZD1222 vaccination. The origin of the receptors is an adult in good health.

This clone was seen only a few times. V usage is TRBV11-2 and J usage is TRBJ2-2; unclear D gene. Germline V gene data show CDR1 as SGHAT and CDR2 as FQNNGV. The CDR3 has 15 amino acids. Trimming shortened V by 1 base and J by 2 bases, and 8 bases separated the two germline ends. As DNA, the CDR3 is TGTGCCAGCAGCTTAGCACACGTAAACACCGGGGAGCTGTTTTTT. This encodes CASSLAHVNTGELFF.

The V and J genes are TRBV6-1 and TRBJ1-5, with unresolved D. The CDR3 spans 15 residues. CDR1 and CDR2 (germline): MNHNS, SASEGT. Deletions cut 0 bases from V and 4 bases from J, with 10 bases between. CDR3: CASSEARRINQPQHF. The CDR3 DNA reads TGTGCCAGCAGTGAAGCGCGAAGGATTAATCAGCCCCAGCATTTT.

The J gene is TRBJ2-1, the V gene TRBV7-3; the match to TRBD2 covers 7 bases. CDR1 is SGHTA, CDR2 FQGTGA, per germline. This CDR3 contains 15 residues. After removal of 0 bases from V and 5 bases from J, the junction contained 4 bases not matched to a gene. The DNA of the CDR3 is TGTGCCAGCAGCTTAACGGCTAGCGGTAACAATGAGCAGTTCTTC. Its translation is CASSLTASGNNEQFF.

The J gene is TRBJ2-6, the V gene TRBV29-1; 8 bases agree with TRBD2. Germline values: CDR1 SQVTM, CDR2 ANQGSEA. J was trimmed by 2 bases and V by 6 bases; bases with no gene match: 3. The CDR3 length is 14 residues. For the CDR3, the DNA is TGCAGCGTCACCGGGGGGGCTGGGGCCAACGTCCTGACTTTC. It is translated as CSVTGGAGANVLTF.

This clone was found a few times. The chain has TRBV28 and TRBJ2-5, with a weak D call TRBD2 (5 bases). This CDR3 has 14 amino acids. CDR1 is MDHEN and CDR2 is SYDVKM in the germline V gene. The V gene lost 3 bases and the J gene lost 5 bases, with 13 bases spanning the gap. The chain's CDR3 is CASSFTGVIETQYF. CDR3 coding DNA: TGTGCCAGCAGTTTCACCGGGGTAATCGAGACCCAGTACTTC.

This chain links TRBV5-4 with TRBJ2-3, with TRBD2 as a possible D gene (6 bases). The CDR3 spans 17 residues. CDR1 is SGHNT and CDR2 is YYREEE in the germline V gene (reference sequence). V dropped 0 bases and J dropped 1 base, with 15 bases sitting between them. Here the CDR3 reads CASSLGPRGWGTDTQYF. The CDR3 nucleotides are TGTGCCAGCAGCTTGGGGCCCCGGGGGTGGGGCACAGATACGCAGTATTTT.

This sequence joins TRBV28 and TRBJ1-6; D might be TRBD1 (5 bases). V lost 5 bases and J 9 bases, leaving 17 bases between the germline ends. The CDR3 consists of 15 residues. Germline CDR1 MDHEN, CDR2 SYDVKM. The CDR3 sequence: CASSPVGPGGSPLHF. CDR3 nucleotides: TGTGCCAGCAGTCCAGTGGGACCCGGAGGTTCACCCCTCCACTTT. The entire variable domain, with the rest obtained from reference TRBV28 and TRBJ1-6, is as follows: DVKVTQSSRYLVKRTGEKVFLECVQDMDHENMFWYRQDPGLGLRLIYFSYDVKMKEKGDIPEGYSVSREKKERFSLILESASTNQTSMYLCASSPVGPGGSPLHFGNGTRLTVT.

This chain links TRBV5-1 with TRBJ1-6; 9 bases line up with TRBD1. V shed 0 bases, J shed 9 bases, and the junction held 1 base outside the gene matches. In germline, CDR1 is SGHRS, CDR2 YFSETQ. The CDR3 covers 14 residues. The CDR3 nucleotides are TGCGCCAGCAGCTTGGGGACAGGGGCTTCACCCCTCCACTTT. This sequence encodes CASSLGTGASPLHF.

The J gene is TRBJ1-2, the V gene TRBV7-2; 9 positions match TRBD1. V lost 3 bases, J lost 8 bases, and 16 bases stayed unmatched. Per germline, CDR1 SGHTA and CDR2 FQGNSA. This CDR3 region has 17 residues. CDR3 loop: CASSFRMSGQGGGGYTF. The CDR3 DNA reads TGTGCCAGCAGCTTCCGAATGTCGGGACAGGGAGGCGGGGGCTACACCTTC.

The chain joins TRBV14 to TRBJ2-1, with D uncertain. CDR1 is SGHDN and CDR2 is FVKESK in the germline V gene. The CDR3 runs to 13 residues. V shed 0 bases and J shed 5 bases, with 5 bases lying between them. This CDR3 is CASSQEYHNEQFF. For the CDR3, the DNA is TGTGCCAGCAGCCAAGAATACCACAATGAGCAGTTCTTC.

The chain is built from TRBV5-6 and TRBJ2-7, with D possibly matching TRBD2 (6 bases). Trimming pared 4 bases from V and 0 bases from J, leaving 11 bases between. The length of the CDR3 is 14 residues. CDR1 is SGHDT, CDR2 YYEEEE, per germline. This CDR3 reads CASSKSGSSYEQYF. CDR3 nucleotides: TGTGCCAGCAGCAAGTCCGGGAGCTCCTACGAGCAGTACTTC.

The chain has TRBV7-2 and TRBJ2-1; D call uncertain. The V end was cut by 3 bases, the J end by 0 bases, with 3 bases between. The CDR3 contains 13 residues. The germline V gene encodes CDR1 SGHTA and CDR2 FQGNSA. CDR3 DNA sequence: TGTGCCAGCAGCTTGAGCTCCTACAATGAGCAGTTCTTC. This translates into CASSLSSYNEQFF.

The chain combines TRBV19 with TRBJ1-5, with TRBD1 identical over 7 bases. The J segment lost 4 bases and the V segment lost 0 bases, leaving 9 bases of the junction unmatched. Germline assignment: CDR1 LNHDA and CDR2 SQIVND (reference sequence). The CDR3 length is 17 residues. The CDR3 coding sequence is TGTGCCAGTAGTATAGATCAGACAGGGACCCTAAATCAGCCCCAGCATTTT. This codes for CASSIDQTGTLNQPQHF.

This CDR3 is CASSLVGVRSEKLFF. The CDR3 region has the DNA TGTGCCAGCAGTTTGGTCGGGGTGCGGAGTGAAAAACTGTTTTTT. The rearrangement links TRBV28 to TRBJ1-4; D unclear. Trimming took 3 bases from V and 7 from J, leaving 15 bases between them. The CDR3 contains 15 residues. CDR1 is MDHEN and CDR2 is SYDVKM in the germline V gene.